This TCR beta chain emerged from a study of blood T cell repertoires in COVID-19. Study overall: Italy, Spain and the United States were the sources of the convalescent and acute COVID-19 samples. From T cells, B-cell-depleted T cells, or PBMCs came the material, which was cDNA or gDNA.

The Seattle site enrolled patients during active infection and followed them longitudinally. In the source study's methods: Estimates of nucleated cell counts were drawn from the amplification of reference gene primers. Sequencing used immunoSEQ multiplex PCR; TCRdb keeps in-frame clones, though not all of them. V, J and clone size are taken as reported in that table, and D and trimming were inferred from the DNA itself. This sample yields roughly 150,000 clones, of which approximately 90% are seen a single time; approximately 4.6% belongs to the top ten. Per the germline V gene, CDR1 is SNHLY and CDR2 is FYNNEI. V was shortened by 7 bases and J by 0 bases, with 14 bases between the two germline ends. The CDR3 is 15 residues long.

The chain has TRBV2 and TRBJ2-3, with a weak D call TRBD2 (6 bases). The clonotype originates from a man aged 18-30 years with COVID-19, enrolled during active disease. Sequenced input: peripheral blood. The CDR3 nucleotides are TGTGCCAGCAACCGCGGGACTTCTAGCACAGATACGCAGTATTTT. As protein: CASNRGTSSTDTQYF. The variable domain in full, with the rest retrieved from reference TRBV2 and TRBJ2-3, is EPEVTQTPSHQVTQMGQEVILRCVPISNHLYFYWYRQILGQKVEFLVSFYNNEISEKSEIFDDQFSVERPDGSNFTLKIRSTKLEDSAMYFCASNRGTSSTDTQYFGPGTRLTVL.